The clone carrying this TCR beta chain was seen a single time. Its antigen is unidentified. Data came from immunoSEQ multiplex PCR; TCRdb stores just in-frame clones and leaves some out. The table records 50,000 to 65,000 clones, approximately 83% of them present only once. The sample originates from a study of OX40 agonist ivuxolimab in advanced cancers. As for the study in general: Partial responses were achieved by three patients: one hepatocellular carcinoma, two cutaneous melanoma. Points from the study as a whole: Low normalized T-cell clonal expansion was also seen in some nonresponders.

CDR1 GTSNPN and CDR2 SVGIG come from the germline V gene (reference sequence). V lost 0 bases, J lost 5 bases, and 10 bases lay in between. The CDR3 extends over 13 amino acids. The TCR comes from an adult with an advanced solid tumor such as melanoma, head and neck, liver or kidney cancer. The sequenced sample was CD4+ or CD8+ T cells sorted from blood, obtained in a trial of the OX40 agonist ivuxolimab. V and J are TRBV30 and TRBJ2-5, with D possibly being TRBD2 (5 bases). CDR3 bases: TGTGCCTGGAGTGTACAACCGGGGGAGACCCAGTACTTC. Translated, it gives CAWSVQPGETQYF.